The rows below give T cell receptor beta chains drawn from one sample of a study of CD8+CD57+ T cells in acquired aplastic anemia. TCRdb re-called the reads through MiXCR, storing one row per CDR3 protein. This sample has about 220,000 distinct CDR3 sequences; around 32% occur once, and the top ten carry more than 0.95%. The specimen was sorted CD4+, CD8+, or CD8+CD57+ T cells (not recorded which) from PBMCs. These receptors originate from a human donor in good health, serving as a control. The CDR3 runs from the conserved cysteine through the conserved F or W. A D gene is named only where the DNA matches it firmly. Size values are once, few and many counts, or a class for expanded clones, and some rows have none.

size: NA; V: TRBV6-1; J: TRBJ1-2; D: NA; DNA: TGTGCCAGCAGTGACGGGGGGAGCGGCTACACCTTC; CDR3: CASSDGGSGYTF
size: NA; V: TRBV20-1; J: TRBJ2-1; D: TRBD2; DNA: TGCAGTGCCCCCCTAAGCGGGGGGTTCAATGAGCAGTTCTTC; CDR3: CSAPLSGGFNEQFF
size: NA; V: TRBV9; J: TRBJ2-3; D: TRBD2; DNA: TGTGCCAGCAGCCCCCCGGGACTAGCGGGTTCAGATACGCAGTATTTT; CDR3: CASSPPGLAGSDTQYF
size: many; V: TRBV24-1; J: TRBJ2-6; D: TRBD1; DNA: TGTGCCACCAGTGAAATGGACAGGGGATACTCTGGGGCCAACGTCCTGACTTTC; CDR3: CATSEMDRGYSGANVLTF
size: many; V: TRBV20-1; J: TRBJ1-2; D: NA; DNA: TGCAGTGCTAGAAATTTAGGAGAACTGGGCGGCTACACCTTC; CDR3: CSARNLGELGGYTF
size: NA; V: TRBV10-2; J: TRBJ2-1; D: NA; DNA: TGCGCCAGCAGTGAGACAGATCGGGGGATCTCGGACAATGAGCAGTTCTTC; CDR3: CASSETDRGISDNEQFF
size: many; V: TRBV12-3/TRBV12-4; J: TRBJ1-1; D: TRBD1; DNA: TGTGCCATCAACCGGGACAGCGTACATGCTGAAGCTTTCTTT; CDR3: CAINRDSVHAEAFF
size: once; V: TRBV7-9; J: TRBJ1-1; D: TRBD1; DNA: TGTGCCAGCTCACCCAAGACAGGGGTAGAAACTGAAGCTTTCTTT; CDR3: CASSPKTGVETEAFF
size: many; V: TRBV2; J: TRBJ2-5; D: TRBD1; DNA: TGTGCCAGCAGTGAACGTGGACAGGGTCAAGAGACCCAGTACTTC; CDR3: CASSERGQGQETQYF
size: few; V: TRBV6-1; J: TRBJ1-4; D: TRBD1; DNA: TGTGCCAGCAGGAGCCTATCGGACAGGGTCATAGAAAAACTGTTTTTT; CDR3: CASRSLSDRVIEKLFF
size: NA; V: TRBV19; J: TRBJ2-7; D: TRBD1; DNA: TGTGCCAGTAGTTCGGACAGGGGGACCTACGAGCAGTACTTC; CDR3: CASSSDRGTYEQYF
size: many; V: TRBV20-1; J: TRBJ1-1; D: NA; DNA: TGCAGTGCCCGTACGGGGGGGAGCACTGAAGCTTTCTTT; CDR3: CSARTGGSTEAFF
size: NA; V: TRBV19; J: TRBJ1-2; D: NA; DNA: TGTGCCAGTAGTAGACGGGGGAACTATGGCTACACCTTC; CDR3: CASSRRGNYGYTF
size: many; V: TRBV2; J: TRBJ1-1; D: TRBD1; DNA: TGTGCCAGCAGAAGGGACAGGGGAGACACTGAAGCTTTCTTT; CDR3: CASRRDRGDTEAFF
size: NA; V: TRBV7-9; J: TRBJ2-2; D: NA; DNA: TGTGCCAGCAGGTTGGAAGATGGGCGTTCCGGGGAGCTGTTTTTT; CDR3: CASRLEDGRSGELFF
size: many; V: TRBV24-1; J: TRBJ2-5; D: TRBD1; DNA: TGTGCCACCAGTGATTCCCCAGGCAGGGGGCGCTGGGAGACCCAGTACTTC; CDR3: CATSDSPGRGRWETQYF
size: few; V: TRBV18; J: TRBJ1-2; D: TRBD1; DNA: TGTGCCAGCTCATCCTTAGGACAGGCGAACTATGGCTACACCTTC; CDR3: CASSSLGQANYGYTF
size: NA; V: TRBV5-1; J: TRBJ2-5; D: NA; DNA: TGCGCCAGCAGCTTAAAGGGGGGAGAGACCCAGTACTTC; CDR3: CASSLKGGETQYF
size: NA; V: TRBV5-4; J: TRBJ2-7; D: TRBD1; DNA: TGTGCCAGCAGCAAACCTCCGGGACAGGGGGTGAACGAGCAGTACTTC; CDR3: CASSKPPGQGVNEQYF
size: NA; V: TRBV12-3/TRBV12-4; J: TRBJ1-3; D: NA; DNA: TGTGCCAGCAGGTCACAACTCGGAAACACCATATATTTT; CDR3: CASRSQLGNTIYF
size: once; V: TRBV19; J: TRBJ1-6; D: TRBD1; DNA: TGTGCCAGTAGACAGGGGGCGACTTCACCCCTCCACTTT; CDR3: CASRQGATSPLHF
size: NA; V: TRBV7-9; J: TRBJ1-2; D: NA; DNA: TGTGCCAGCGGGGAAGGCCCCTATGGCTACACCTTC; CDR3: CASGEGPYGYTF
size: NA; V: TRBV6-5; J: TRBJ1-2; D: TRBD1; DNA: TGTGCCAGCAGTTACTTTGGGACAGGGGGGGATGGCTACACCTTC; CDR3: CASSYFGTGGDGYTF
size: few; V: TRBV18; J: TRBJ2-6; D: NA; DNA: TGTGCCAGCTCATACATGTCTTCTCGGTTAGTCCCTGGGGCCAACGTCCTGACTTTC; CDR3: CASSYMSSRLVPGANVLTF
size: once; V: TRBV10-2; J: TRBJ1-5; D: TRBD1; DNA: TGCGCCAGCAACGCCGGGACAGGGGGCGTTCAGCCCCAGCATTTT; CDR3: CASNAGTGGVQPQHF
size: many; V: TRBV7-9; J: TRBJ2-1; D: NA; DNA: TGTGCCAGCAGCTTCGACGACCTTCATGAGCAGTTCTTC; CDR3: CASSFDDLHEQFF
size: NA; V: TRBV7-2; J: TRBJ2-7; D: NA; DNA: TGTGCCAGCAGCTTAGATCCAGGCTACGAGCAGTACTTC; CDR3: CASSLDPGYEQYF
size: many; V: TRBV7-9; J: TRBJ1-5; D: NA; DNA: TGTGCCAGCAGCCAAAAGAATAGCAATCAGCCCCAGCATTTT; CDR3: CASSQKNSNQPQHF
size: many; V: TRBV20-1; J: TRBJ1-2; D: TRBD1; DNA: TGCAGTGCTGGAGGGACAGGGGGCGTCTATGGCTACACCTTC; CDR3: CSAGGTGGVYGYTF
size: NA; V: TRBV2; J: TRBJ2-2; D: NA; DNA: TGTGCCAGCAGGGGCCATGGGGAGCTGTTTTTT; CDR3: CASRGHGELFF
size: many; V: TRBV5-6; J: TRBJ1-2; D: TRBD1; DNA: TGTGCCAGCAGCTACCTCACAGGGGGAAGGCCTAAAGGCTACACCTTC; CDR3: CASSYLTGGRPKGYTF
size: once; V: TRBV20-1; J: TRBJ1-2; D: TRBD1; DNA: TGCAGTGCGTCCGGGACAGGGGGCAACTATGGCTACACCTTC; CDR3: CSASGTGGNYGYTF
size: many; V: TRBV30; J: TRBJ2-7; D: TRBD1; DNA: TGTGCCTACTCCCCGGACAGGGATCGGTACGAGCAGTACTTC; CDR3: CAYSPDRDRYEQYF
size: NA; V: TRBV20-1; J: TRBJ2-1; D: NA; DNA: TGCAGTGCTAGGACGGACGGATACAATGAGCAGTTCTTC; CDR3: CSARTDGYNEQFF
size: NA; V: TRBV5-1; J: TRBJ1-1; D: NA; DNA: TGCGCCAGCAGCTCCGATAGGGGGTCGGGGAACACTGAAGCTTTCTTT; CDR3: CASSSDRGSGNTEAFF
size: NA; V: TRBV25-1; J: TRBJ2-6; D: NA; DNA: TGTGCCAGCAGTTCCACAGGGGCCAACGTCCTGACTTTC; CDR3: CASSSTGANVLTF
size: NA; V: TRBV5-1; J: TRBJ2-1; D: TRBD2; DNA: TGCGCCAGCACTCGGGAGGGCACAGCGAAAGTTGAGCAGTTCTTC; CDR3: CASTREGTAKVEQFF
size: NA; V: TRBV7-2; J: TRBJ2-3; D: TRBD2; DNA: TGTGCCAGCAGCTTCGTGCTAGCGGGAGGGCCGGGCCGGACGCAGTATTTT; CDR3: CASSFVLAGGPGRTQYF
size: NA; V: TRBV20-1; J: TRBJ1-6; D: NA; DNA: TGCAGTGCTCCCAGTCTGGGAAATTCACCCCTCCACTTT; CDR3: CSAPSLGNSPLHF
size: few; V: TRBV13; J: TRBJ2-7; D: TRBD2; DNA: TGTGCCAGCAGTGGGGGACTATCCTACGAGCGGTACTTC; CDR3: CASSGGLSYERYF
size: many; V: TRBV29-1; J: TRBJ2-3; D: NA; DNA: TGCAGCGTTAAGCAGGGAAACACAGATACGCAGTATTTT; CDR3: CSVKQGNTDTQYF